Following are 9 T cell receptor beta chains from one sample sequenced in a study of blood T cell repertoires in COVID-19. Generated by immunoSEQ multiplex PCR, the TCRdb table keeps only in-frame clones and is missing some. This table holds 150,000 to 200,000 clones, 82% found once. Sequenced input: peripheral blood. These receptors were collected from a woman aged 60-75 years with COVID-19, enrolled during active disease.

This chain connects TRBV6-5 to TRBJ1-5; no definite D call. CDR1 and CDR2 from the germline V gene are MNHEY and SVGAGI. The CDR3 runs to 14 residues. V lost 6 bases to trimming and J lost 3 bases, with 12 bases between them. The CDR3 protein is CASSLSGNNQPQHF. The CDR3 region has the DNA TGTGCCAGCAGCTTGTCGGGAAACAATCAGCCCCAGCATTTT.

This clone was seen a single time. The rearrangement joins TRBV15 to TRBJ1-3; D may be TRBD1 (5 bases). Trimming pared 5 bases from V and 0 bases from J, leaving 11 bases between. CDR3 length: 15 residues. Per the germline V gene, CDR1 is LNHNV and CDR2 is YYDKDF (reference sequence). The CDR3 spells CATSRGDTSGNTIYF. The DNA of the CDR3 is TGTGCCACCAGCCGGGGGGATACCTCTGGAAACACCATATATTTT.

This rearrangement joins TRBV19 to TRBJ2-3, with D perhaps matching TRBD2 (6 bases). The CDR3 has 14 residues. CDR1 and CDR2 from the germline V gene are LNHDA and SQIVND (reference sequence). With 7 bases removed from V and 2 bases from J, the gap between germline ends came to 13 bases. The chain's CDR3 is CASKPGLATDTQYF. As DNA, the CDR3 is TGTGCCAGTAAGCCGGGACTGGCCACAGATACGCAGTATTTT.

The chain employs TRBV27 and TRBJ2-3; 7 bases line up with TRBD1. This CDR3 is built from 20 residues. Losses at the gene ends were 5 bases for V and 1 base for J; bases not matched to a gene: 21. Per germline, CDR1 MNHEY and CDR2 SMNVEV (reference sequence). The CDR3 reads CASSNPGQKPRGLGTDTQYF. In DNA, the CDR3 is TGTGCCAGCAGTAACCCGGGACAGAAACCACGGGGCCTGGGCACAGATACGCAGTATTTT.

V gene TRBV5-1 combines with J gene TRBJ2-6; D uncertain. The V and J ends lost 4 bases and 4 bases respectively, with 15 bases between them. Germline V lookup: CDR1 SGHRS, CDR2 YFSETQ. This CDR3 is 16 amino acids long. CDR3 nucleotide sequence: TGCGCCAGCAGCGTTGACACGGTGAGCGGGGCCAACGTCCTGACTTTC. As protein: CASSVDTVSGANVLTF.

This chain uses TRBV19 with TRBJ1-5, with D perhaps matching TRBD1 (5 bases). The ends were cut back, 2 bases at V and 7 bases at J, with 18 bases in the middle. Germline V gives CDR1 LNHDA, CDR2 SQIVND (reference sequence). The CDR3 has 16 amino acids. CDR3 in amino acids: CASSIPRAGREQPQHF. Here the CDR3 DNA reads TGTGCCAGTAGTATACCCCGGGCAGGGAGGGAGCAGCCCCAGCATTTT.

The rearrangement uses TRBV7-2 and TRBJ2-3, with TRBD2 as a possible D gene (5 bases). Germline V gene data show CDR1 as SGHTA and CDR2 as FQGNSA. The CDR3 consists of 13 residues. V was trimmed by 7 bases and J by 2 bases, leaving 10 bases between them. In DNA, the CDR3 is TGTGCCAGCATTAGCGCTTCCACAGATACGCAGTATTTT. This translates into CASISASTDTQYF.

The J gene is TRBJ2-1, the V gene TRBV7-3; TRBD1 is a possible D gene (5 bases). CDR3 length: 17 residues. V was shortened by 2 bases and J by 5 bases, with 19 bases between the two germline ends. CDR1 is SGHTA, CDR2 FQGTGA, per germline. The CDR3, as DNA: TGTGCCAGCAGCTTAGGCAGGTTAGGGGCAAGGAACAATGAGCAGTTCTTC. Amino acid sequence: CASSLGRLGARNNEQFF. The full variable domain, in which reference TRBV7-3 and TRBJ2-1 provide the parts outside the CDR3, is GAGVSQTPSNKVTEKGKYVELRCDPISGHTALYWYRQSLGQGPEFLIYFQGTGAADDSGLPNDRFFAVRPEGSVSTLKIQRTERGDSAVYLCASSLGRLGARNNEQFFGPGTRLTVL.

This chain uses TRBV5-1 with TRBJ1-2, with 8 bases fitting TRBD1. V lost 6 bases to trimming and J lost 3 bases; unmatched junction nucleotides: 10. The CDR3 is made up of 15 amino acids. CDR1 is SGHRS, CDR2 YFSETQ, per germline. CDR3 region: CASNAMTGVDYGYTF. DNA for the CDR3: TGCGCCAGCAACGCCATGACAGGGGTCGACTATGGCTACACCTTC.